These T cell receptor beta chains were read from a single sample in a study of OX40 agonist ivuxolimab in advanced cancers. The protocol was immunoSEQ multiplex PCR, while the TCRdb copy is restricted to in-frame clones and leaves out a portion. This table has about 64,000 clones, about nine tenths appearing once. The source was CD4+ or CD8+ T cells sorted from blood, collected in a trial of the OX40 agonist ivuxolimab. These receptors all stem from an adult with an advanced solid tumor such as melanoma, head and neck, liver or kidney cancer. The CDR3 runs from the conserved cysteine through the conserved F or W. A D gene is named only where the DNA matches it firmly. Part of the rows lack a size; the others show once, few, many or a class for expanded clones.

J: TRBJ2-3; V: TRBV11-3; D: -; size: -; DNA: TGTGCCAGCAGCTTAGATCCCTCCACCCCGCAGTATTTT; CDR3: CASSLDPSTPQYF
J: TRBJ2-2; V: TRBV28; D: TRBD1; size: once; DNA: TGTGCCAGCACCCGGGACAGGGGACACGGGGAGCTGTTTTTT; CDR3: CASTRDRGHGELFF
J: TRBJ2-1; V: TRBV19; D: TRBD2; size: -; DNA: TGTGCCAGTAGTACTAGCGGGAGGGGCGGAGGGTACAATGAGCAGTTCTTC; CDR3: CASSTSGRGGGYNEQFF
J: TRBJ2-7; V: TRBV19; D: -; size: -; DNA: TGTGCCACCTATAAGACTGGAACCTACGAGCAGTACTTC; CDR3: CATYKTGTYEQYF
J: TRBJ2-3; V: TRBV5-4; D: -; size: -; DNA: TGTGCCAGCAGCTTGCGAGAGGGCACAGATACGCAGTATTTT; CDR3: CASSLREGTDTQYF
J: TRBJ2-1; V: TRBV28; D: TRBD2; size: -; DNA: TGTGCCAGCAGTCTCTCATTAGCGGGAGCGATCAATGAGCAGTTCTTC; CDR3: CASSLSLAGAINEQFF
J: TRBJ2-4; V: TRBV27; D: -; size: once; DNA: TGTGCCAGCAGTAGCGACAGGGCCGGGGGAGCCAAAAACATTCAGTACTTC; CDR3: CASSSDRAGGAKNIQYF
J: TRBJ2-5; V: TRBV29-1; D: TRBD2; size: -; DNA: TGCAGCTCTGAAGAGCGGGAGGGAGAGACCCAGTACTTC; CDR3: CSSEEREGETQYF
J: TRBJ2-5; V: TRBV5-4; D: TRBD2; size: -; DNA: TGTGCCAGCAGCTTTAGCGGGACCGCCGGGGAGACCCAGTACTTC; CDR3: CASSFSGTAGETQYF
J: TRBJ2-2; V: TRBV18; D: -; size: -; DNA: TGTGCCAGCTCACGAGTAGCCCCTGCGAACACCGGGGAGCTGTTTTTT; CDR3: CASSRVAPANTGELFF
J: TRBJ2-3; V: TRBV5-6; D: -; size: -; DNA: TGTGCCAGCAGCTCGATAGCGGACACGGTTGATACGCAGTATTTT; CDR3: CASSSIADTVDTQYF
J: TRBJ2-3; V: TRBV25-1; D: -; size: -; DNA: TGTGCCAGCAGTGATTCGACACAGGCTCCCACAGATACGCAGTATTTT; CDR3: CASSDSTQAPTDTQYF
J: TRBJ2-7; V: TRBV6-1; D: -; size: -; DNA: TGTGCCAGCAGTCGCGACAGAACCTACGAGCAGTACTTC; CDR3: CASSRDRTYEQYF
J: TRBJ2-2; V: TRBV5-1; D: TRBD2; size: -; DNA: TGCGCCAGCAGTCGACTGGAGGGACTAGCGGGAAGGGGAAGGACCGGGGAGCTGTTTTTT; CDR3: CASSRLEGLAGRGRTGELFF
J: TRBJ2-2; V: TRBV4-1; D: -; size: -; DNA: TGCGCCAGCAGCCACCCCCCGGGCGGGTTCAACACCGGGGAGCTGTTTTTT; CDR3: CASSHPPGGFNTGELFF
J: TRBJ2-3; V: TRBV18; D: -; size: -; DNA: TGTGCCAGCTTTCGGCAGGGGTATAGCACAGATACGCAGTATTTT; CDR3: CASFRQGYSTDTQYF
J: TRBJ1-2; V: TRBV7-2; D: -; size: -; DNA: TGTGCCAGCAGCTTAGGGGGGGAACAGGGTAACTATGGCTACACCTTC; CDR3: CASSLGGEQGNYGYTF
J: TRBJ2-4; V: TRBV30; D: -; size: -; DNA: TGTGCCTGGAGTGTTGGCGGAGGGGACATTCAGTACTTC; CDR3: CAWSVGGGDIQYF
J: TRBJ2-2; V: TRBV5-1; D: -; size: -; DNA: TGCGCCAGCAGCCCCCAAATCACCCACGGGGAGCTGTTTTTT; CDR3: CASSPQITHGELFF
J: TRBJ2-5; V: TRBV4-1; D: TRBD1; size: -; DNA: TGCGCCAGCAGCCAACCCGACAGGGGGTTACAAGAGACCCAGTACTTC; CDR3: CASSQPDRGLQETQYF
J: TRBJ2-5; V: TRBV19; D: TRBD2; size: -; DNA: TGTGCCAGTAGTATAGAAAGACTAGCGGGAGGGGGGGAGACCCAGTACTTC; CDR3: CASSIERLAGGGETQYF
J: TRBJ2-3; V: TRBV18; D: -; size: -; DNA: TGTGCCAGCTCATCGAGACTAGGGGCGGCAGATACGCAGTATTTT; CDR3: CASSSRLGAADTQYF
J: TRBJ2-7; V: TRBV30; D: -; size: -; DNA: TGTGCCTGGAGTTTCCGGGCCACAATGAGCTCCTACGAGCAGTACTTC; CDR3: CAWSFRATMSSYEQYF
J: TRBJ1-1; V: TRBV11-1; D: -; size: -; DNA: TGTGCCAGCAGTCTACAACAAGGCACTGAAGCTTTCTTT; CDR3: CASSLQQGTEAFF
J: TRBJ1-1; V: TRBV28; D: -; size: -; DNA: TGTGCCAGCAGTTTACAACAGACTGAAGCTTTCTTT; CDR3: CASSLQQTEAFF
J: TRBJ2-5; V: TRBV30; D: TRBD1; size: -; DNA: TGTGCCTGGAGCCGGGGACAGGGAGTGACCCAGTACTTC; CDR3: CAWSRGQGVTQYF
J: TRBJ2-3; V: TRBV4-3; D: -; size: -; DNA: TGCGCCAGCAGCCAAGGTGCCGGAGGGGGCACAGATACGCAGTATTTT; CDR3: CASSQGAGGGTDTQYF
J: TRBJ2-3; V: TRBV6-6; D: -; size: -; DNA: TGTGCCAGCAACAAGCGGCCTCCGTACACAGATACGCAGTATTTT; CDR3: CASNKRPPYTDTQYF
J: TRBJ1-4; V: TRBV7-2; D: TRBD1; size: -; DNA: TGTGCCAGCAGCCCTACGCCAGGGGGATTGAAACTGTTTTTT; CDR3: CASSPTPGGLKLFF
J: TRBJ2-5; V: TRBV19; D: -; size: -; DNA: TGTGCCAGTAGTATAGGGCAGCAAGAGACCCAGTACTTC; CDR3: CASSIGQQETQYF
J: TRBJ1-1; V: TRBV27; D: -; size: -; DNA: TGTGCCAGCAGTTTCGGGGGCGCGTACACTGAAGCTTTCTTT; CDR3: CASSFGGAYTEAFF
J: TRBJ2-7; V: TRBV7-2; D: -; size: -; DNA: TGTGCCAGCAGCTTAGAAGTGGGATCCTACGAGCAGTACTTC; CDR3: CASSLEVGSYEQYF
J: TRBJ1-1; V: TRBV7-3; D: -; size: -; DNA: TGTGCCAGCAGCTTTTCAGGGAACACTGAAGCTTTCTTT; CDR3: CASSFSGNTEAFF
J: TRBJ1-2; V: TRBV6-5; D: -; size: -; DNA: TGTGCCAGCAGCCCAAGACACCAGGACTATGGCTACACCTTC; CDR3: CASSPRHQDYGYTF
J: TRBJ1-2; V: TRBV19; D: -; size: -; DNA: TGTGCCAGTAGGATTCCGGGCGCTAACTATGGCTACACCTTC; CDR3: CASRIPGANYGYTF
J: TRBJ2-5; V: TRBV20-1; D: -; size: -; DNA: TGCAGTGCTAGTCCCCAGCAGACCCAGTACTTC; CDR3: CSASPQQTQYF
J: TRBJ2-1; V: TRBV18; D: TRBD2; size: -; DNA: TGTGCCAGCTCACCTTACCGCGGGAGCTCCTACAATGAGCAGTTCTTC; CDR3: CASSPYRGSSYNEQFF
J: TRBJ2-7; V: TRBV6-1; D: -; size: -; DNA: TGTGCCAGCAGGTGGGACACCTCCTACGAGCAGTACTTC; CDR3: CASRWDTSYEQYF
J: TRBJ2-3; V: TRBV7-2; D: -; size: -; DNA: TGTGCCAGCAGCTTAGAGCCCTCATTCGGAGCTGGCACGGATACGCAGTATTTT; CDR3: CASSLEPSFGAGTDTQYF
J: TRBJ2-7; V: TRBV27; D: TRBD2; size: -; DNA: TGTGCCAGCCCATTTACGCGCCGCGGGAGGGCCGATTACGAGCAGTACTTC; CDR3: CASPFTRRGRADYEQYF
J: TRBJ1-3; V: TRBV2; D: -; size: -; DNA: TGTGCCAGCAGGACGGGTGGAAACACCATATATTTT; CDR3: CASRTGGNTIYF
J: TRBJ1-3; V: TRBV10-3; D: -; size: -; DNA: TGTGCCATCAGTGAGTCGGGGGGGGTATCTGGAAACACCATATATTTT; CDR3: CAISESGGVSGNTIYF
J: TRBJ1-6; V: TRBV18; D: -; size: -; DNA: TGTGCCAGCTCACCAGAGGACGGGGCTTCACCCCTCCACTTT; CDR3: CASSPEDGASPLHF